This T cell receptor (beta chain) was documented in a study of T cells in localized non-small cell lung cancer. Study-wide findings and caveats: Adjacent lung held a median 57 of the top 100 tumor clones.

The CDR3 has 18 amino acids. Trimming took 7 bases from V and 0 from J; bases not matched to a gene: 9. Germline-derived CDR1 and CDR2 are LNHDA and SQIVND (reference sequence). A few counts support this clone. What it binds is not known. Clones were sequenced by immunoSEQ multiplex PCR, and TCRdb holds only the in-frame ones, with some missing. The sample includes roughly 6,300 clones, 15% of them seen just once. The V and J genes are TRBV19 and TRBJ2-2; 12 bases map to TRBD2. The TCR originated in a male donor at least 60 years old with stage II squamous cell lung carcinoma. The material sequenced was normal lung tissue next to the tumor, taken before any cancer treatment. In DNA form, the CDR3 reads TGTGCCAGTACTCAATTAGGACTAGCGGGGTCGAACACCGGGGAGCTGTTTTTT. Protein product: CASTQLGLAGSNTGELFF. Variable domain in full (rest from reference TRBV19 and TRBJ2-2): DGGITQSPKYLFRKEGQNVTLSCEQNLNHDAMYWYRQDPGQGLRLIYYSQIVNDFQKGDIAEGYSVSREKKESFPLTVTSAQKNPTAFYLCASTQLGLAGSNTGELFFGEGSRLTVL.